The rows below give T cell receptor beta chains drawn from one sample of a study of beta chain features in type 1 diabetes. Assay: immunoSEQ multiplex PCR; the TCRdb copy retains only in-frame clones and omits some. In the table there are about 210,000 clones, about a tenth of which are singletons. Input material: central memory CD4+ T cells from blood. The receptor source for this set is a man aged 18 to 29 in good health. Each CDR3 is given with its conserved first and last residue.

v_call,cdr3_aa
TRBV6-1,CASDLQGRSEKLFF
TRBV9,CASSVGTYNEQFF
TRBV25-1,CASSDSGRGDTQYF
TRBV28,CASGLGGMETQYF
TRBV4-1,CASSQGKMRLADSGANVLTF
TRBV18,CASSPDQAGAYGYTF
TRBV25-1,CASSEYNRRSGANVLTF
TRBV7-2,CASSLVGGRDFYGYTF
TRBV4-1,CASSQDRVREQYF
TRBV28,CASSFLQTQYF
TRBV29-1,CSVGRDTNTGELFF
TRBV6-1,CASSVQPPEAFF
TRBV5-1,CASSLFATDTQYF
TRBV6-1,CASSLPGQGNEKLFF
TRBV29-1,CSVEGTGFYEQYF
TRBV30,CAWSRPRGDQPQHF
TRBV7-2,CASSLMREPDTQYF
TRBV29-1,CSVASLGGETQYF
TRBV2,CASRLSPGADTQYF
TRBV2,CASRKIAGGDTQYF
TRBV27,CASSPRFGTMNTGELFF
TRBV18,CASSPPGGTEAFF
TRBV11-2,CASSLEGAVSSYEQYF
TRBV25-1,CASSAASGNQETQYF
TRBV29-1,CSGRASTDTQYF
TRBV25-1,CASSRLASKAYEQYF
TRBV18,CASSPKGAGASVNEQFF
TRBV10-3,CAISADSSGKLFF
TRBV18,CASSLNGQGNTEAFF
TRBV7-2,CASSASGGFTYNEQFF
TRBV5-5,CASSLARAAFF
TRBV6-5,CASTREGPTYEQYF
TRBV2,CASNGPGVGYTF
TRBV11-2,CASSFQSVSYEQYF
TRBV7-9,CASSVIKTGSTDTQYF
TRBV5-6,CASSLGRESTDTQYF
TRBV27,CASSSDTLEQYF
TRBV27,CASSPFPGTGGPGELFF
TRBV27,CASRKLAGETQYF
TRBV20-1,CSAQLNYGYTF